This record concerns one T cell receptor (beta chain) sequence. This entry comes from a study of blood T cell repertoires in COVID-19. Sequenced by immunoSEQ multiplex PCR; TCRdb stores in-frame clones only, minus some. The sample shows about 300,000 clones, around 84% of them seen only once. This TCR came from a human donor with COVID-19, enrolled during active disease. The donor label of this sample is uncertain. The sequencing sample was made of peripheral blood.

CDR3 loop: CASSQEDPRNVQGTSGNTIYF. The CDR3 DNA reads as TGCGCCAGCAGCCAAGAGGACCCCCGAAACGTACAGGGCACCTCTGGAAACACCATATATTTT. The V call is TRBV4-1, the J call TRBJ1-3; D is possibly TRBD1 (6 bases). The CDR3 is made up of 21 amino acids. The V end was cut by 0 bases, the J end by 0 bases, with 24 bases between. CDR1 and CDR2 from the germline V gene are MGHRA and YSYEKL.